A selection of T cell receptor beta chains follows, all from one sample in a study of blood T cell repertoires in COVID-19. This table comes from immunoSEQ multiplex PCR, and its TCRdb copy is limited to in-frame clones, with some not included. The table lists 100,000 to 150,000 clones, approximately 80% of them singletons. Sequencing used peripheral blood. These receptors were taken from a man aged 40-55 years with active or convalescent COVID-19. Both conserved end residues are part of each CDR3. Fields, in order: J gene, D gene, clone size, V gene, CDR3 DNA, CDR3 protein. D genes are given only for firm matches. Rows give clone size only sometimes, using once, few, many, or a class for an expanded clone.

TRBJ2-1	-	-	TRBV7-2	TGTGCCAGCAGCTTAGACGGTTTAAAGTACAATGAGCAGTTCTTC	CASSLDGLKYNEQFF
TRBJ2-2	-	once	TRBV14	TGTGCCAGCAGCCAACTTGTACCCCAAACTGGGGAGCTGTTTTTT	CASSQLVPQTGELFF
TRBJ1-4	-	-	TRBV6-5	TGTGCCAGCAGGGGGCAGCGCGCAACTAATGAAAAACTGTTTTTT	CASRGQRATNEKLFF
TRBJ1-3	TRBD1	-	TRBV18	TGTGCCAGCTCACCATCGCAGGGGGCCAACACCATATATTTT	CASSPSQGANTIYF
TRBJ1-1	-	-	TRBV18	TGTGCCAGCTCCTCATGGGGCGGGGGGAACACTGAAGCTTTCTTT	CASSSWGGGNTEAFF
TRBJ2-5	-	-	TRBV7-2	TGTGCCAGCAGCAAATTGGCGGCTACGTACCAAGAGACCCAGTACTTC	CASSKLAATYQETQYF
TRBJ2-5	TRBD1	-	TRBV7-2	TGTGCCAGCAGCTCGGGACAGGGGGTCGAGACCCAGTACTTC	CASSSGQGVETQYF
TRBJ2-7	TRBD1	-	TRBV5-1	TGCGCCAGCAGCTTGGGGGGACAGGTAGGGAGTTCCTACGAGCAGTACTTC	CASSLGGQVGSSYEQYF
TRBJ2-4	TRBD2	-	TRBV19	TGTGCCAGTAACCCGGGGGGGATAGACAAAAACATTCAGTACTTC	CASNPGGIDKNIQYF
TRBJ1-2	-	-	TRBV4-3	TGCGCCAGCAGCCAAGGTGAGGCTAACTATGGCTACACCTTC	CASSQGEANYGYTF
TRBJ1-3	TRBD1	few	TRBV7-8	TGTGCCAGCAGCCAGGGGACAGTCTATAACACCATATATTTT	CASSQGTVYNTIYF
TRBJ2-3	-	-	TRBV29-1	TGCAGCGCGGGACTCGGAGGCACAGATACGCAGTATTTT	CSAGLGGTDTQYF
TRBJ1-2	-	-	TRBV5-1	TGCGCCAGCAGCTTGGGTCGACAGACTAACTATGGCTACACCTTC	CASSLGRQTNYGYTF
TRBJ2-7	-	-	TRBV6-5	TGTGCCACCACCGTGCCGAGAGGGAGGTACGAGCAGTACTTC	CATTVPRGRYEQYF
TRBJ2-3	-	-	TRBV12-3/TRBV12-4	TGTGCCAGCAGGGAGTGGGGCACAGATACGCAGTATTTT	CASREWGTDTQYF
TRBJ1-3	-	-	TRBV5-1	TGCGCCAGCAGCTTGGTAGCTAACTCTGGAAACACCATATATTTT	CASSLVANSGNTIYF
TRBJ2-3	TRBD2	-	TRBV6-2/TRBV6-3	TGTGCCAGCAGTTATCCCTCTTGGCGGGGGGGGACAGATACGCAGTATTTT	CASSYPSWRGGTDTQYF
TRBJ2-2	TRBD2	-	TRBV4-1	TGCGCCAGCAGCCAAGATGGTGGACTAGCGGGGGAGCTGTTTTTT	CASSQDGGLAGELFF
TRBJ2-1	-	-	TRBV6-8	TGTGCCAGCAGTTATCGGGTAGGAGGACGGGGGTTAGGAGAGCAGTTCTTC	CASSYRVGGRGLGEQFF
TRBJ1-6	TRBD1	-	TRBV5-1	TGCGCCAGCAGCCCGGACAGGGGGAGGTCACCCCTCCACTTT	CASSPDRGRSPLHF
TRBJ1-1	-	-	TRBV6-1	TGTGCCAGCAGCCGCGGGAGTGGAGCTTTCTTT	CASSRGSGAFF
TRBJ1-5	-	few	TRBV5-1	TGCGCCAGCAGCTCCCTCCCTACGGATCAGCCCCAGCATTTT	CASSSLPTDQPQHF
TRBJ1-5	-	-	TRBV18	TGTGCCAGCTCACCACACGAGCGGGGGCCCCAGCATTTT	CASSPHERGPQHF
TRBJ2-1	TRBD2	-	TRBV6-2/TRBV6-3	TGTGCCAGCAGCCTTGGGGTAGCGGGGGGGCTGACCTACAATGAGCAGTTCTTC	CASSLGVAGGLTYNEQFF
TRBJ2-3	-	few	TRBV24-1	TGTGCCACCAGTCAGTTTGGCGATACGCAGTATTTT	CATSQFGDTQYF
TRBJ2-5	-	-	TRBV5-4	TGTGCCAGCAGCCTACGCGGTCCCGGGGAGACCCAGTACTTC	CASSLRGPGETQYF
TRBJ2-3	TRBD1	-	TRBV3-1/TRBV3-2	TGTGCCAGCAGCCAGACCGGGACAGGAGGAAATACGCAGTATTTT	CASSQTGTGGNTQYF
TRBJ2-7	-	-	TRBV19	TGTGCCAGTAGTATAAGGGGGATCCGAGCCTACGAGCAGTACTTC	CASSIRGIRAYEQYF
TRBJ1-2	TRBD1	-	TRBV3-1/TRBV3-2	TGTGCCAGCAGCCGTGACAGGGTTGGTGGCTACACCTTC	CASSRDRVGGYTF
TRBJ2-5	TRBD1	-	TRBV19	TGTGCCAGTAGTGTCACAGGGGATCTGAAGACCCAGTACTTC	CASSVTGDLKTQYF
TRBJ2-7	TRBD1	-	TRBV3-1/TRBV3-2	TGTGCCAGCAGCTCCACCGGGACAGGGAGGACCGAGCAGTACTTC	CASSSTGTGRTEQYF
TRBJ2-2	-	-	TRBV12-3/TRBV12-4	TGTGCCAGCAGTTTAGTGGAGGCCGGGGAGCTGTTTTTT	CASSLVEAGELFF
TRBJ2-2	TRBD1	-	TRBV6-5	TGTGCCAGCAATCCAGGGGGCACCGGGGAGCTGTTTTTT	CASNPGGTGELFF
TRBJ2-3	-	-	TRBV9	TGTGCCAGCAGCGGCGTGACAGGAAAAGGGTACACAGATACGCAGTATTTT	CASSGVTGKGYTDTQYF
TRBJ1-3	-	-	TRBV4-1	TGCGCCAGCAGCCAAGAAGGGGCAGGGGGAAACACCATATATTTT	CASSQEGAGGNTIYF
TRBJ2-5	TRBD1	-	TRBV7-7	TGTGCTAGCAGTCCAAGGGGGACAGGGGTTAATAGGGAGACCCAGTACTTC	CASSPRGTGVNRETQYF
TRBJ2-5	-	few	TRBV19	TGTGCCAGTAGTAGTACAGGAACGAGGGAGACCCAGTACTTC	CASSSTGTRETQYF